Below are 7 T cell receptor beta chains sequenced from a single sample in a study of CD8 T cells in Susac syndrome (dated by TCRdb to about 2019). The library came from the immunoSEQ multiplex PCR assay. RNA was extracted with the RNeasy kit and 0.5 to 1 ug was reverse transcribed using random hexamers. TCRdb reanalyzed the raw reads on its own, using fastp at Q25 for trimming and MiXCR for clone calling, and kept in-frame beta chains. Entries that share a CDR3 protein sequence are merged under the most common genes and DNA. This sample has about 120,000 distinct CDR3 sequences in its table, and approximately 94% of those were observed once. The ten largest clonotypes hold roughly 0.13% of the sample. Sequencing used CD4+ T cells from PBMCs. These receptors all come from a human donor with multiple sclerosis.

The chain couples TRBV6-2 or TRBV6-3 to TRBJ2-7; TRBD1 aligns across 10 bases. The CDR3 has 14 amino acids. Per germline, CDR1 MNHEY and CDR2 SVGEGT. V trimming: 7 bases; J trimming: 9 bases; junction bases outside the gene matches: 12. CDR3: CASTFSGQGTVQYF. In DNA, the CDR3 is TGTGCCAGCACTTTCTCGGGACAGGGGACCGTGCAGTACTTC.

This clonotype was picked up one time. The chain carries TRBV12-5 and TRBJ1-5; D call uncertain. This CDR3 is built from 17 residues. The V end lost 6 bases, the J end lost 0 bases, and 18 bases lay between the germline ends. The germline V gene has CDR1 LGHNT and CDR2 FRNRAP. Here the CDR3 reads CASGGIQSRYSNQPQHF. As DNA, the CDR3 is TGTGCTAGTGGGGGGATACAGTCTCGCTATAGCAATCAGCCCCAGCATTTT.

The table lists this clonotype with a few counts. The gene calls are TRBV27 and TRBJ2-5, with a possible D match to TRBD1 (5 bases). V was clipped by 4 bases and J by 5 bases, with 11 bases between them. This CDR3 is 13 amino acids long. CDR1 MNHEY and CDR2 SMNVEV come from the germline V gene (reference sequence). DNA for the CDR3: TGTGCCAGCAGTTCAAGGGGTCCGGAGACCCAGTACTTC. Translating it yields CASSSRGPETQYF.

V is TRBV9 and J is TRBJ2-2; D unresolved. With 2 bases removed from V and 6 bases from J, the gap between germline ends came to 8 bases. Germline lookup yields CDR1 SGDLS and CDR2 YYNGEE. CDR3 length equals 13 residues. CDR3 DNA sequence: TGTGCCAGCAGCGTGGTCGAGGCCGGGGAGCTGTTTTTT. Protein product: CASSVVEAGELFF. The variable domain in full, completed from reference TRBV9 and TRBJ2-2, reads DSGVTQTPKHLITATGQRVTLRCSPRSGDLSVYWYQQSLDQGLQFLIQYYNGEERAKGNILERFSAQQFPDLHSELNLSSLELGDSALYFCASSVVEAGELFFGEGSRLTVL.

The J gene is TRBJ1-1, the V gene TRBV11-3; no clear D. The germline gives CDR1 SGHNT, CDR2 YENEEA. Trimming took off 5 bases at V and 1 base at J, with 5 bases between the two ends. The CDR3 extends over 12 amino acids. CDR3 in DNA: TGTGCCAGCAGCAACCAGAACACTGAAGCTTTCTTT. Protein product: CASSNQNTEAFF.

The J gene is TRBJ2-5, the V gene TRBV5-1; D unresolved. V gave up 5 bases and J gave up 7 bases, with 15 bases separating them. Germline V CDR1 and CDR2: SGHRS, YFSETQ. This CDR3 is built from 13 residues. The CDR3 coding sequence is TGCGCCAGCAGTGAAGGACCAGTTGGGACCCAGTACTTC. It codes for CASSEGPVGTQYF. Combining the CDR3 with reference TRBV5-1 and TRBJ2-5 gives the whole variable domain KAGVTQTPRYLIKTRGQQVTLSCSPISGHRSVSWYQQTPGQGLQFLFEYFSETQRNKGNFPGRFSGRQFSNSRSEMNVSTLELGDSALYLCASSEGPVGTQYFGPGTRLLVL.

V usage is TRBV6-6 and J usage is TRBJ1-3; D is unresolved. With 8 bases removed from V and 0 bases from J, the gap between germline ends came to 8 bases. The CDR3 totals 13 residues. Germline CDR1 reads MNHNY; CDR2 reads SVGAGI (reference sequence). The CDR3 coding sequence is TGTGCCAGCTTGCGGGGCTCTGGAAACACCATATATTTT. It specifies CASLRGSGNTIYF.